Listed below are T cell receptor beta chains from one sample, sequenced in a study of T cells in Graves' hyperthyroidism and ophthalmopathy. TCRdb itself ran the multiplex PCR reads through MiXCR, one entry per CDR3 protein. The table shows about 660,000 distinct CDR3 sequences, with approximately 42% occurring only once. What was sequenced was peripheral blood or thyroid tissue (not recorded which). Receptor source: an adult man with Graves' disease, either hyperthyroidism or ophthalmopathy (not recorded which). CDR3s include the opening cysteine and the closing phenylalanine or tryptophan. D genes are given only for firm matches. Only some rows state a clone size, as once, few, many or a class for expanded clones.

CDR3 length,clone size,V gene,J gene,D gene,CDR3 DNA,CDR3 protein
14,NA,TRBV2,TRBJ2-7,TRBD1,TGTGCCAGCAGTCCTAGGAGGACAGGGGCCGAGCAGTACTTC,CASSPRRTGAEQYF
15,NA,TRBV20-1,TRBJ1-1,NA,TGCAGTGCTAGAGATCATGGAGCCATGAACACTGAAGCTTTCTTT,CSARDHGAMNTEAFF
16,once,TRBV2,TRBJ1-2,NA,TGTGCCAGCAGCGATCCCGGGACACCTTCTAACTATGGCTACACCTTC,CASSDPGTPSNYGYTF
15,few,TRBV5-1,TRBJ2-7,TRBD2,TGCGCCAGCAGCCGGGAGACTAGCGGGAACTACGAGCAGTACTTC,CASSRETSGNYEQYF
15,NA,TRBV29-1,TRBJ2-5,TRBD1,TGCAGCAGTGTAGGACAGGGACGGTTCCAAGAGACCCAGTACTTC,CSSVGQGRFQETQYF
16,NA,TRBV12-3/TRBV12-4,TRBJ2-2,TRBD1,TGTGCCAGCAGACCGGGGCAGGGGGCAAACACCGGGGAGCTGTTTTTT,CASRPGQGANTGELFF
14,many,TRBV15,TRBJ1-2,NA,TGTGCCACCAGCAGAGATCAAGGGGTTAATGGCTACACCTTC,CATSRDQGVNGYTF
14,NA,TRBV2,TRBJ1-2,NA,TGTGCCAGCAGTGCAATAGGAGGGGATTCTGGCTACACCTTC,CASSAIGGDSGYTF
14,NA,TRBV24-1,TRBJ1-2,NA,TGTGCCACCAGTGACCCAGGGACGTCCTATGGCTACACCTTC,CATSDPGTSYGYTF
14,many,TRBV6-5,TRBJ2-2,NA,TGTGCCAGCAGCCTACAGGCGAACACCGGGGAGCTGTTTTTT,CASSLQANTGELFF
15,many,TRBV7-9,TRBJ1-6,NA,TGTGCCAGCAGCGCCTCAGCAAGCACGAATTCACCCCTCCACTTT,CASSASASTNSPLHF
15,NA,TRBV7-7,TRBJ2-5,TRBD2,TGTGCTAGCAGCTTAGGCGTCGCTAGCGGGCAGACCCAGTACTTC,CASSLGVASGQTQYF
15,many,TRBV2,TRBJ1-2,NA,TGTGCCAGCAGTGATGAGGGGGGGATGAACTATGGCTACACCTTC,CASSDEGGMNYGYTF
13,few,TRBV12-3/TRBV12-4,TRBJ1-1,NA,TGTGCCAGCAGTTTAAAGCGATACACTGAAGCTTTCTTT,CASSLKRYTEAFF
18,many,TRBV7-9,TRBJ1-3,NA,TGTGCCAGCAGCTTAGCTCGAGGGCGGGCGAGCTCTGGAAACACCATATATTTT,CASSLARGRASSGNTIYF
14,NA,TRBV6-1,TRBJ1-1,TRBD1,TGTGCCAGCAGACGTCACAGGGGAGTCACTGAAGCTTTCTTT,CASRRHRGVTEAFF
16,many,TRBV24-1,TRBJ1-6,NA,TGTGCCACCAGTGATTTGCGGGAGGGATTAAATTCACCCCTCCACTTT,CATSDLREGLNSPLHF
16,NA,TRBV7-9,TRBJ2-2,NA,TGTGCCAGCAGCCAGCAGAGTGGTCGGAATACCGGGGAGCTGTTTTTT,CASSQQSGRNTGELFF
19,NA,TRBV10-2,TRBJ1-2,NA,TGCGCCAGCAGTGAGACCGAACAGGGAGTCATATGGCCTAACTATGGCTACACCTTC,CASSETEQGVIWPNYGYTF
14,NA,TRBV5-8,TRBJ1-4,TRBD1,TGCGCCAGCAGCTGGACAGGGGGCTTTGAAAAACTGTTTTTT,CASSWTGGFEKLFF
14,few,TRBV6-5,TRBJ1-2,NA,TGTGCCAGCAGTTACACCGGGCCCTGGTATGGCTACACCTTC,CASSYTGPWYGYTF
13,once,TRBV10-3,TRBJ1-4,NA,TGTGCCATCAGTGAAGTCGGAGGTGAAAAACTGTTTTTT,CAISEVGGEKLFF
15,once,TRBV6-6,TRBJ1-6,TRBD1,TGTGCCAGCAGATCCGGGACAGGGTATAATTCACCCCTCCACTTT,CASRSGTGYNSPLHF
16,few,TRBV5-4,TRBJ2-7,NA,TGCGCCAGCAGCCCCCCGAACCCACAGGGATACTACGAGCAGTACTTC,CASSPPNPQGYYEQYF
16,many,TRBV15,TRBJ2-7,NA,TGTGCCACCAGCAGAGATCCCGGGACAGGGCGGGAGGCGCAGTACTTC,CATSRDPGTGREAQYF
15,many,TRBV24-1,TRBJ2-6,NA,TGTGCCACCAGTGCCAGGACCCCCGGGGCCAACGTCCTGACTTTC,CATSARTPGANVLTF
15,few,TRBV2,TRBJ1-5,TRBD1,TGTGCCAGCAGAACCTCCCGGGACAGGGGGGGGCCCCAGCATTTT,CASRTSRDRGGPQHF
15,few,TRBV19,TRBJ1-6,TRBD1,TGTGCCAGTAGCCGGACAGGGGGCGAGAATTCACCCCTCCACTTT,CASSRTGGENSPLHF
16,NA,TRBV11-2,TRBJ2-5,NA,TGTGCCAGCAGCTTAGGCCTCTTGGGTCTCCAAGAGACCCAGTACTTC,CASSLGLLGLQETQYF
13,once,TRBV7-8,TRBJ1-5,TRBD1,TGTGCCAGCAGGGAAGCTAGGACAGGGGGGGTGCATTTT,CASREARTGGVHF
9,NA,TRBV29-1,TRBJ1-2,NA,TGCAGCGCCGAGGGGACTACCACCTTC,CSAEGTTTF
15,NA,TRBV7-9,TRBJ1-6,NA,TGTGCCAGCAGCCGGGGGGGAGACCTCTATTCACCCCTCCACTTT,CASSRGGDLYSPLHF
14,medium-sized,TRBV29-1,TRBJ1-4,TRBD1,TGCAGCGCGTCGCAGGGGGGAACTAATGAAAAACTGTTTTTT,CSASQGGTNEKLFF
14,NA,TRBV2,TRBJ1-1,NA,TGTGCCAGCATCGGTGGGGGGATGAACACTGAAGCTTTCTTT,CASIGGGMNTEAFF
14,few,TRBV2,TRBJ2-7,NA,TGTGCCAGCAGCAAAACATTTCTCTCCTACGAGCAGTACTTC,CASSKTFLSYEQYF
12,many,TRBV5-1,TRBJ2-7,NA,TGCGCCAGCAGCTTGGGGACTTCACGGGAGTACTTC,CASSLGTSREYF
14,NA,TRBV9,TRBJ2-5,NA,TGTGCCAGCAGCGTAGATAGTAGTAGTGAGACCCAGTACTTC,CASSVDSSSETQYF
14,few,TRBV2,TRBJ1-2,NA,TGTGCCAGCGAGAAGGGGATGTCTAACTATGGCTACACCTTC,CASEKGMSNYGYTF
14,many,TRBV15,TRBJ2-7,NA,TGTGCCACCAGCAGAGGTGACATCTCCTACGAGCAGTACTTC,CATSRGDISYEQYF
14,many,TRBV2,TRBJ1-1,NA,TGTGCCAGCAGTGGGGTGTTGACAAACACTGAAGCTTTCTTT,CASSGVLTNTEAFF
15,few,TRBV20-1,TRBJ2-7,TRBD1,TGCAGTGCTAGAGAGGGACAGGGGGCCTCCTACGAGCAGTACTTC,CSAREGQGASYEQYF
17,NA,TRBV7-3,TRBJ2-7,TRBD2,TGCGCCAGCAGCACACTAGCGGGAGGGCCCCGATCCTACGAGCAGTACTTC,CASSTLAGGPRSYEQYF
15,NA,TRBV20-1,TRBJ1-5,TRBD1,TGCAGTGCTCCCCCCCGGACAGGGCCCAATCAGCCCCAGCATTTT,CSAPPRTGPNQPQHF
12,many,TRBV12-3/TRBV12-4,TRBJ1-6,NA,TGTGCCAGCGCTCCTTATAATTCACCCCTCCACTTT,CASAPYNSPLHF
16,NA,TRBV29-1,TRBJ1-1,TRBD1,TGCAGCGTTGGGGGACAGGGGGCGGGTGGCTACACTGAAGCTTTCTTT,CSVGGQGAGGYTEAFF
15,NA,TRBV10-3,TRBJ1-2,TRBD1,TGTGCCAGCAGCATACAGGGGGCGCAGGATGATGGCTACACCTTC,CASSIQGAQDDGYTF
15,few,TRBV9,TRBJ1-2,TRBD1,TGTGCCAGCAGACGTCCAGGGGGCGACTTGGGCGGCTACACCTTC,CASRRPGGDLGGYTF
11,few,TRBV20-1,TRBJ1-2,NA,TGCAGTGCAGGGGCAAGCTATGGCTACACCTTC,CSAGASYGYTF
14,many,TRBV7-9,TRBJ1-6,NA,TGTGCCAGCAGCTTAGCAGGGTTGGGATCACCCCTCCACTTT,CASSLAGLGSPLHF
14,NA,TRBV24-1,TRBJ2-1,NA,TGTGCCACCAGTGTAGGTGAGTTTGGGAATGAGCAGTTCTTC,CATSVGEFGNEQFF
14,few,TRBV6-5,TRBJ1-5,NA,TGTGCCAGCAGCCCTCGACAGCACAATCAGCCCCAGCATTTT,CASSPRQHNQPQHF
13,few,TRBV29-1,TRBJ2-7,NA,TGCAGCGTTAGAGGGGACCTCTCCTACGAGCAGTACTTC,CSVRGDLSYEQYF
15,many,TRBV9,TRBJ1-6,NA,TGTGCCAGCAGCGTAGTCCGCGGGCTGAATTCACCCCTCCACTTT,CASSVVRGLNSPLHF